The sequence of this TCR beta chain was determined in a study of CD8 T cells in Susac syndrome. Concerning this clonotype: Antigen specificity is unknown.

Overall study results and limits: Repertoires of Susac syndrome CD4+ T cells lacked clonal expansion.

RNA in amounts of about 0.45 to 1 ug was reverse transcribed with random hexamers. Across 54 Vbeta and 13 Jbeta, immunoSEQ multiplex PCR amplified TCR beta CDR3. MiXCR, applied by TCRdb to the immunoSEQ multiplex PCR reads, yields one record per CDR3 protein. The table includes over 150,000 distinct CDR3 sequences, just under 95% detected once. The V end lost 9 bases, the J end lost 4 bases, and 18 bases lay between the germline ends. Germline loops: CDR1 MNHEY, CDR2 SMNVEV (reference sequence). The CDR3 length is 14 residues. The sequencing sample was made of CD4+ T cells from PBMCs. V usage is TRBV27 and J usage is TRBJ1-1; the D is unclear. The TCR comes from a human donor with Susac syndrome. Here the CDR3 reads CASWGRWASTEAFF. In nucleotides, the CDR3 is TGTGCCAGTTGGGGTAGGTGGGCCTCCACTGAAGCTTTCTTT.